This TCR beta chain came from a study of Graves' ophthalmopathy and Graves' hyperthyroidism. Regarding the study as a whole: Appearing in blood as well were most expanded thyroid clonotypes above 0.001 frequency.

From RNA, the CDR3 regions of TCR beta chains were amplified and sequenced. The library came from an HTBI-primed first-round RT-PCR and a second-round multiplex PCR. TCRdb reanalysed the multiplex PCR reads using MiXCR and keeps one entry per CDR3 protein. The sample has over a million distinct CDR3 sequences; around a third are singletons. The hyperthyroidism patients, aged 18 to 65, had been newly diagnosed, with under 2 months' duration. Each diagnosis was determined on the basis of clinical symptoms, serum thyroxine, TRAb, thyroid ultrasound and orbital computed tomography. This clonotype was counted a few times. Its cognate antigen is unknown. Without the conserved terminal phenylalanine or tryptophan, this CDR3 likely stems from a read error. It is unclear where the CDR3 begins or ends on the DNA, so no DNA is shown, and the CDR3 is as TCRdb lists it. The CDR3 is 11 amino acids in total, end residues counted. The germline V gene has CDR1 SGHVS and CDR2 FNYEAQ.

Sequencing used peripheral blood or thyroid tissue (not recorded which). The clonotype originates from an adult man with Graves' hyperthyroidism. J is TRBJ2-7 and V is TRBV7-6; TRBD1 is taken as the D call from the table, unchecked against the DNA. The CDR3: CASSLGGGQNT.